The rows below give T cell receptor beta chains drawn from one sample of a study of shared T cell receptors in the human thymus. The repertoire was sequenced with immunoSEQ multiplex PCR; TCRdb's copy has only in-frame clones and lacks some. The data hold about 380,000 clones, with approximately 95% observed a single time. The sequencing input was thymocytes. Receptors were obtained from a human donor. CDR3s include the opening cysteine and the closing phenylalanine or tryptophan. The D gene is left open where the match is weak. Clone size is stated in some rows and not others, as once, few, many or a class when expanded.

d_gene: TRBD2; j_gene: TRBJ2-5; abundance: NA; v_gene: TRBV7-2; CDR3nt: TGTGCCAGCAGCTTAGGGACTAGCTTCCAAGAGACCCAGTACTTC; CDR3aa: CASSLGTSFQETQYF
d_gene: TRBD2; j_gene: TRBJ2-5; abundance: NA; v_gene: TRBV7-8; CDR3nt: TGTGCCAGCAGCTTAGATCTGGCCCTAGGGGCTAGCGGGAGGGCCCTCCGGGAGACCCAGTACTTC; CDR3aa: CASSLDLALGASGRALRETQYF
d_gene: NA; j_gene: TRBJ1-5; abundance: NA; v_gene: TRBV6-1; CDR3nt: TGTGCCAGCACGTCATTGGGGTCCCAGCATTTT; CDR3aa: CASTSLGSQHF
d_gene: NA; j_gene: TRBJ1-3; abundance: once; v_gene: TRBV7-8; CDR3nt: TGTGCCAGCAGCTTTGGCAGCCAGAGCTCTGGAAACACCATATATTTT; CDR3aa: CASSFGSQSSGNTIYF
d_gene: TRBD1; j_gene: TRBJ2-7; abundance: NA; v_gene: TRBV18; CDR3nt: TGTGCCAGCTCACCCTACACAGGGGCAGGGGCCTACGAGCAGTACTTC; CDR3aa: CASSPYTGAGAYEQYF
d_gene: NA; j_gene: TRBJ2-3; abundance: NA; v_gene: TRBV27; CDR3nt: TGTGCCACCACCCAGGGGCGGGCCACAGATACGCAGTATTTT; CDR3aa: CATTQGRATDTQYF
d_gene: TRBD1; j_gene: TRBJ1-1; abundance: once; v_gene: TRBV11-2; CDR3nt: TGTGCCAGCAGCTTAACCCTCGGAAGGGACAGGGGGCGGGGTGAAGCTTTCTTT; CDR3aa: CASSLTLGRDRGRGEAFF
d_gene: NA; j_gene: TRBJ1-5; abundance: once; v_gene: TRBV4-2; CDR3nt: TGTGCCAGCAGCCAGGCGTTGCGAGATCAGCCCCAGCATTTT; CDR3aa: CASSQALRDQPQHF
d_gene: NA; j_gene: TRBJ2-5; abundance: NA; v_gene: TRBV18; CDR3nt: TGTGCCAGCTCACCTCTGGGCCCGAGACAAGAGACCCAGTACTTC; CDR3aa: CASSPLGPRQETQYF
d_gene: TRBD2; j_gene: TRBJ2-7; abundance: NA; v_gene: TRBV7-2; CDR3nt: TGTGCCAGCAGCTGCCCCGCTAGCGGGTTCTCCTACGAGCAGTACTTC; CDR3aa: CASSCPASGFSYEQYF
d_gene: NA; j_gene: TRBJ1-5; abundance: NA; v_gene: TRBV19; CDR3nt: TGTGCCAGTAGTATCGAAAGCAATCAGCCCCAGCATTTT; CDR3aa: CASSIESNQPQHF
d_gene: NA; j_gene: TRBJ2-2; abundance: NA; v_gene: TRBV28; CDR3nt: TGTGCCAGCAGCAATTGGGGCCCAACGTCCGGGGAGCTGTTTTTT; CDR3aa: CASSNWGPTSGELFF
d_gene: NA; j_gene: TRBJ1-2; abundance: NA; v_gene: TRBV9; CDR3nt: TGTGCCAGCAGGGGAACCCACAGGGATGGCTATGGCTACACCTTC; CDR3aa: CASRGTHRDGYGYTF
d_gene: NA; j_gene: TRBJ2-4; abundance: NA; v_gene: TRBV4-1; CDR3nt: TGCGCCAGCAGCCAAGATTACCGGGCACCCCAAAAAAACATTCAGTACTTC; CDR3aa: CASSQDYRAPQKNIQYF
d_gene: NA; j_gene: TRBJ2-7; abundance: NA; v_gene: TRBV19; CDR3nt: TGTGCCAGTAGTATCGTCCACACCCGATCGTCCTACGAGCAGTACTTC; CDR3aa: CASSIVHTRSSYEQYF
d_gene: NA; j_gene: TRBJ2-7; abundance: NA; v_gene: TRBV6-1; CDR3nt: TGTGCCAGCAGTGTCCGAACAGGGAGGCCCTCCTACGAGCAGTACTTC; CDR3aa: CASSVRTGRPSYEQYF
d_gene: TRBD2; j_gene: TRBJ2-7; abundance: NA; v_gene: TRBV5-4; CDR3nt: TGTGCCAGCAGCATGACGCGACTAGCGGTTACCTACGAGCAGTACTTC; CDR3aa: CASSMTRLAVTYEQYF
d_gene: TRBD2; j_gene: TRBJ2-1; abundance: NA; v_gene: TRBV6-6; CDR3nt: TGTGCCAGCAGTTACCCGGGAGGGCCTCCGTATGAGCAGTTCTTC; CDR3aa: CASSYPGGPPYEQFF
d_gene: NA; j_gene: TRBJ2-1; abundance: NA; v_gene: TRBV28; CDR3nt: TGTGCCAGCAGTCCGTCTCCCGCTAGTCCCTACAATGAGCAGTTCTTC; CDR3aa: CASSPSPASPYNEQFF
d_gene: NA; j_gene: TRBJ2-5; abundance: NA; v_gene: TRBV29-1; CDR3nt: TGCAGCGTTTGTGGGGCCGGGGTAGAGACCCAGTACTTC; CDR3aa: CSVCGAGVETQYF
d_gene: NA; j_gene: TRBJ1-2; abundance: NA; v_gene: TRBV9; CDR3nt: TGTGCCAGCAGCGTAGGTGGGGGCGTAAGGGATGGCTACACCTTC; CDR3aa: CASSVGGGVRDGYTF
d_gene: NA; j_gene: TRBJ1-2; abundance: NA; v_gene: TRBV15; CDR3nt: TGTGCCACCAGTTCGGGTAACTATGGCTACACCTTC; CDR3aa: CATSSGNYGYTF
d_gene: TRBD1; j_gene: TRBJ1-1; abundance: NA; v_gene: TRBV5-4; CDR3nt: TGTGCCAGCAGCTTGATGACAGGGGCGGGCACTGAAGCTTTCTTT; CDR3aa: CASSLMTGAGTEAFF
d_gene: TRBD2; j_gene: TRBJ2-1; abundance: NA; v_gene: TRBV28; CDR3nt: TGTGCCAGCAGTCCCGGGACCCTAGCGGTTTCCTACAATGAGCAGTTCTTC; CDR3aa: CASSPGTLAVSYNEQFF
d_gene: NA; j_gene: TRBJ2-1; abundance: NA; v_gene: TRBV28; CDR3nt: TGTGCCAGCAGACTCACAGGGTATCGATACAATGAGCAGTTCTTC; CDR3aa: CASRLTGYRYNEQFF
d_gene: TRBD1; j_gene: TRBJ2-6; abundance: NA; v_gene: TRBV7-8; CDR3nt: TGTGCCAGCAGCCCCGACAGGGCCGGGGCCAACGTCCTGACTTTC; CDR3aa: CASSPDRAGANVLTF
d_gene: NA; j_gene: TRBJ1-3; abundance: NA; v_gene: TRBV5-1; CDR3nt: TGCGCCAGCAGCTTGGAGGGATCTGGAAACACCATATATTTT; CDR3aa: CASSLEGSGNTIYF
d_gene: NA; j_gene: TRBJ1-2; abundance: NA; v_gene: TRBV10-3; CDR3nt: TGTGCCATCAAGGGCCAGGAGGGGCGAAGCTATGGCTACACCTTC; CDR3aa: CAIKGQEGRSYGYTF